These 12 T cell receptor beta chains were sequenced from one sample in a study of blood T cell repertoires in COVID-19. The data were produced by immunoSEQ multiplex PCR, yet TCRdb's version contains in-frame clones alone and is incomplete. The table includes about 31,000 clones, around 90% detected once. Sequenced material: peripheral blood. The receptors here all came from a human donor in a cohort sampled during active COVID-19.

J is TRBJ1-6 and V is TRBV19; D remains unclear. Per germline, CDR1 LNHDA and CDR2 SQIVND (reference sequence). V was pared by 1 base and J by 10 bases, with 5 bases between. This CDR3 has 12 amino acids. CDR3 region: CASSIVGSPLHF. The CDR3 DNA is TGTGCCAGTAGTATAGTCGGGTCACCCCTCCACTTT.

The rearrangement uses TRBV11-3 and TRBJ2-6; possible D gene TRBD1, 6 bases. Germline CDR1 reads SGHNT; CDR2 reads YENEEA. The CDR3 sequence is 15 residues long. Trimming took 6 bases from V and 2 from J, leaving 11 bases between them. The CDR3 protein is CASRPPGAGANVLTF. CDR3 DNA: TGTGCCAGCAGACCTCCAGGGGCTGGGGCCAACGTCCTGACTTTC.

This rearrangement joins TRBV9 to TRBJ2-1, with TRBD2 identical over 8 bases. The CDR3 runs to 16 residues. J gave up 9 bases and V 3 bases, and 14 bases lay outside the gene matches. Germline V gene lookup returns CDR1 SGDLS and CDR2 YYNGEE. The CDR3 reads CASSEGPGGRWGEQFF. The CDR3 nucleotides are TGTGCCAGCAGCGAGGGCCCCGGCGGGAGGTGGGGTGAGCAGTTCTTC.

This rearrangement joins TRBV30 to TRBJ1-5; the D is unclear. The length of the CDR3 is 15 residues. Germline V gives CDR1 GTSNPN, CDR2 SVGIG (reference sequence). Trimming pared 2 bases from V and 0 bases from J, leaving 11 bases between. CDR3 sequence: CAWSPVLFSNQPQHF. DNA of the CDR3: TGTGCCTGGAGTCCCGTTCTATTTAGCAATCAGCCCCAGCATTTT.

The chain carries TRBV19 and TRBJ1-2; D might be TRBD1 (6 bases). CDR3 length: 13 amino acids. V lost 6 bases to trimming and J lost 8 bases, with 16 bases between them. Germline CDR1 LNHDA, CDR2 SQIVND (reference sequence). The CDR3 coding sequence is TGTGCCAGTAGACCCACAGGGAACCACGGCTACACCTTC. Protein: CASRPTGNHGYTF.

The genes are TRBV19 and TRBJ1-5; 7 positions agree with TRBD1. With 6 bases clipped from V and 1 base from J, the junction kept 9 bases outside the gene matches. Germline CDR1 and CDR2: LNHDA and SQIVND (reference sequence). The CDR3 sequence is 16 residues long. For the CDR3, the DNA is TGTGCCAGTAGAACATTACAGGGGATAAGCAATCAGCCCCAGCATTTT. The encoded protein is CASRTLQGISNQPQHF.

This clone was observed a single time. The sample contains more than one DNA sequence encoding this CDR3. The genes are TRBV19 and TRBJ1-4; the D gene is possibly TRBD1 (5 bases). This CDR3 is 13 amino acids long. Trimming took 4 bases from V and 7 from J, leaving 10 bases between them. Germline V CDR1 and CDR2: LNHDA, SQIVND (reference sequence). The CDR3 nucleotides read TGTGCCAGTAGTACGCTAAGGGGTGAAAAACTGTTTTTT. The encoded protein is CASSTLRGEKLFF. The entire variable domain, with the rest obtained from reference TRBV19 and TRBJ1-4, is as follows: DGGITQSPKYLFRKEGQNVTLSCEQNLNHDAMYWYRQDPGQGLRLIYYSQIVNDFQKGDIAEGYSVSREKKESFPLTVTSAQKNPTAFYLCASSTLRGEKLFFGSGTQLSVL.

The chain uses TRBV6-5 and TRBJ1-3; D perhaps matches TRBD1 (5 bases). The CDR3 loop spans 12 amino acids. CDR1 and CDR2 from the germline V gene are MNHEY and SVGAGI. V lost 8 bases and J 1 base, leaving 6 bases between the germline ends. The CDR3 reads CASGGSGNTIYF. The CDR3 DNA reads TGTGCCAGCGGGGGGTCTGGAAACACCATATATTTT.

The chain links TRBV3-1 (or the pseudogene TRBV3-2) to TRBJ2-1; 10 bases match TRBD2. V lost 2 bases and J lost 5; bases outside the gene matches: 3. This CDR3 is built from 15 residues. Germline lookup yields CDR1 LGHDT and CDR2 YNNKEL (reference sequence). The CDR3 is CASSQLAGGNNEQFF. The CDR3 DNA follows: TGTGCCAGCAGCCAATTAGCGGGGGGAAACAATGAGCAGTTCTTC.

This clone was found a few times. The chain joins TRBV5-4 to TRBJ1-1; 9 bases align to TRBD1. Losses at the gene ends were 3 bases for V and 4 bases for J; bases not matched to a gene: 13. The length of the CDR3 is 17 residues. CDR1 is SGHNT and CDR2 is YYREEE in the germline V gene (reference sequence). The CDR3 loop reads CASSSAGTGLTLTEAFF. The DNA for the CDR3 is TGTGCCAGCAGCTCTGCCGGGACAGGGCTTACACTCACTGAAGCTTTCTTT. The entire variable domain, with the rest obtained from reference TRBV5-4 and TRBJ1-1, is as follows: ETGVTQSPTHLIKTRGQQVTLRCSSQSGHNTVSWYQQALGQGPQFIFQYYREEENGRGNFPPRFSGLQFPNYSSELNVNALELDDSALYLCASSSAGTGLTLTEAFFGQGTRLTVV.

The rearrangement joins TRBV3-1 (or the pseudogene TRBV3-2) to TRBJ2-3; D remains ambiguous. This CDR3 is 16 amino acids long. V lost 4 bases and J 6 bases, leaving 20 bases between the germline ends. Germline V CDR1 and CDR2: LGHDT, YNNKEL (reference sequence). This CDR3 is CASSLIVAPLSDTQYF. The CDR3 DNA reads TGTGCCAGCAGCCTCATAGTAGCTCCCTTAAGCGATACGCAGTATTTT.

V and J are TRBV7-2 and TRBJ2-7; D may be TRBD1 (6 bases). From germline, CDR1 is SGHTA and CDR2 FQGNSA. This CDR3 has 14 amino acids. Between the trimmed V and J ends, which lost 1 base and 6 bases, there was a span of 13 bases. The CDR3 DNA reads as TGTGCCAGCAGCTTAGGGGCGAGGGGGAGCGAGCAGTACGTC. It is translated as CASSLGARGSEQYV.